Listed here is a single T cell receptor beta chain. This specimen comes from a study of blood T cell repertoires in COVID-19. In the study overall: Acute and convalescent COVID-19 samples came from the United States, Italy and Spain.

In germline, CDR1 is ENHRY, CDR2 SYGVKD. The CDR3 covers 14 residues. The junction had 13 bases not matched to a gene; V was cut back by 7 bases and J by 7 bases. The repertoire was sequenced with immunoSEQ multiplex PCR; TCRdb's copy has only in-frame clones and lacks some. The sample gives around 150,000 clones, more than 75% of which show up once; 1.1% is in the top ten. This sequence was found in a middle-aged man with acute or convalescent COVID-19. This rearrangement joins TRBV10-3 to TRBJ2-7, with TRBD2 identical over 7 bases. Sequencing was done on a sample of peripheral blood. CDR3 loop: CAITAGGGLIEQYF. For the CDR3, the DNA is TGTGCCATCACCGCCGGGGGAGGGCTAATAGAGCAGTACTTC.